This T cell receptor beta chain was obtained from a study of cytomegalovirus exposure and HLA in healthy donors. As for the study in general: Most donors, around 81% of 398 genotyped, fell in the Caucasian-associated ancestry cluster.

The CDR3 length is 13 residues. CDR1 and CDR2 (germline): ENHRY, SYGVKD. J was trimmed by 10 bases and V by 7 bases; bases with no gene match: 12. Turning to this clone: The antigen remains unidentified.

Study results and limitations: According to an earlier analysis, most TCR beta V segments yielded productive rearrangements about 87% or about 30% of the time. TRBV6-2, TRBV6-3 and some other V segments were unresolvable in 87-base-pair reads.

PCR primers comprised 60 Vbeta and 13 Jbeta primers. Sequencing used immunoSEQ multiplex PCR; TCRdb keeps in-frame clones, though not all of them. The table has 150,000 to 200,000 clones, less than 80% seen once. Sequencing was carried out using PBMCs. V gene TRBV10-3 combines with J gene TRBJ1-2; 7 bases are a match to TRBD1. The clonotype comes from a man aged 35 to 55 in good health and CMV-seronegative. The CDR3: CAINSQKQGNYTF. Here the CDR3 DNA reads TGTGCCATCAATTCTCAAAAACAGGGGAACTACACCTTC.